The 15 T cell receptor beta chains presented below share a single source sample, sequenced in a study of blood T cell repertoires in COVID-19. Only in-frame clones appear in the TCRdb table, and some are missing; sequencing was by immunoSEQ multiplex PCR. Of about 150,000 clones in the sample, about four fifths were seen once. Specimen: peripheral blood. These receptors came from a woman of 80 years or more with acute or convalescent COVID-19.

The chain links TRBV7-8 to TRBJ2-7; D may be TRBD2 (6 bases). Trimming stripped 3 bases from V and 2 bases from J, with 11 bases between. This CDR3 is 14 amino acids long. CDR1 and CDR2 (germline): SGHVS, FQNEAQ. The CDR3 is CASSLGRRAYEQYF. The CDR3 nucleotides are TGTGCCAGCAGCTTGGGACGGAGGGCCTACGAGCAGTACTTC.

CDR3 coding DNA: TGTGCCAGCAGCTCGTCGACAGGCTACCGTCCTAAGGGTGGCTACACCTTC. It yields the protein CASSSSTGYRPKGGYTF. V usage is TRBV7-2 and J usage is TRBJ1-2; possibly TRBD1 for D (6 bases). Germline V gene lookup returns CDR1 SGHTA and CDR2 FQGNSA. V lost 4 bases to trimming and J lost 7 bases, with 25 bases between them. The CDR3 length is 17 residues.

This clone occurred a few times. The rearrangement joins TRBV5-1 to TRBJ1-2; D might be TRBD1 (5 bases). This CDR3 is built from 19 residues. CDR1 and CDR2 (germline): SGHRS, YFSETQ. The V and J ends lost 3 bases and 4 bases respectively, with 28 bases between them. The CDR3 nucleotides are TGCGCCAGCAGCTGGGGGGTGTTCCGGGTCCTCCGTATTAGCTATGGCTACACCTTC. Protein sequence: CASSWGVFRVLRISYGYTF.

CDR3 coding DNA: TGTGCCAGCACCGGACAGGTCCCTTACGAGCAGTACTTC. Protein sequence: CASTGQVPYEQYF. The chain uses TRBV2 and TRBJ2-7; 7 bases fit TRBD1. Per germline, CDR1 SNHLY and CDR2 FYNNEI. The junction had 7 bases not matched to a gene; V was cut back by 7 bases and J by 4 bases. CDR3 length equals 13 residues. Filled out from reference TRBV2 and TRBJ2-7, the complete variable domain reads EPEVTQTPSHQVTQMGQEVILRCVPISNHLYFYWYRQILGQKVEFLVSFYNNEISEKSEIFDDQFSVERPDGSNFTLKIRSTKLEDSAMYFCASTGQVPYEQYFGPGTRLTVT.

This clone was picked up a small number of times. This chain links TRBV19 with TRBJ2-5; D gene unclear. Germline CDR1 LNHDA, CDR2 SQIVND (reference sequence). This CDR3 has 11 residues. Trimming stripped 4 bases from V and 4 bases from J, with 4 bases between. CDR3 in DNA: TGTGCCAGTAGTACGAGAGAGACCCAGTACTTC. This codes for CASSTRETQYF.

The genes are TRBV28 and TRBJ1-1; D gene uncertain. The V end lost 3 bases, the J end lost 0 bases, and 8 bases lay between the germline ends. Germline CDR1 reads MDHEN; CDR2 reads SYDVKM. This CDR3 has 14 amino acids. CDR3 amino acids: CASSLRQLNTEAFF. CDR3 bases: TGTGCCAGCAGTTTGAGGCAGCTGAACACTGAAGCTTTCTTT.

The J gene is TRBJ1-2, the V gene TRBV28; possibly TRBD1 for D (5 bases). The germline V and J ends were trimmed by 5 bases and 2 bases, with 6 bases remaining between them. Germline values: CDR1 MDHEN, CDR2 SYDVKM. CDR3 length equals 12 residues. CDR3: CASSNRNYGYTF. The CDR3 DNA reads TGTGCCAGCAGTAACAGGAACTATGGCTACACCTTC.

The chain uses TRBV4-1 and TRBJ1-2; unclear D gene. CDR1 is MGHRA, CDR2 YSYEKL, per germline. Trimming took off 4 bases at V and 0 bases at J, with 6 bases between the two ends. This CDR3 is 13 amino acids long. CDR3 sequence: CASSPVANYGYTF. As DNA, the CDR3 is TGCGCCAGCAGCCCAGTGGCTAACTATGGCTACACCTTC.

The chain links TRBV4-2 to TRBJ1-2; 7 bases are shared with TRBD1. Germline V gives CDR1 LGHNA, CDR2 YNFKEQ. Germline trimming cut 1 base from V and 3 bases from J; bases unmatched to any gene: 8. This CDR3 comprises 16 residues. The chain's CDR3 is CASSQGRQGVDYGYTF. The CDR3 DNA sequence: TGTGCCAGCAGCCAAGGGCGACAGGGAGTCGACTATGGCTACACCTTC.

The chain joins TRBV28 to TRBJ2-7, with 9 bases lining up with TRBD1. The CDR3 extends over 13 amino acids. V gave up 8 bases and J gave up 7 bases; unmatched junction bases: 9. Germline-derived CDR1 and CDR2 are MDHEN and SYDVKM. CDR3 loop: CASQNRGLGEQYF. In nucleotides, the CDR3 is TGTGCCAGCCAAAACAGGGGGCTTGGGGAGCAGTACTTC.

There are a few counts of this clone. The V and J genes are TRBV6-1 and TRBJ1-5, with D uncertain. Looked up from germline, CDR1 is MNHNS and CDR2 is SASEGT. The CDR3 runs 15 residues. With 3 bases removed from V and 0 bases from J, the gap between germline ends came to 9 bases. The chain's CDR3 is CASSDSVNSNQPQHF. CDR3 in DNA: TGTGCCAGCAGTGATTCGGTTAATAGCAATCAGCCCCAGCATTTT.

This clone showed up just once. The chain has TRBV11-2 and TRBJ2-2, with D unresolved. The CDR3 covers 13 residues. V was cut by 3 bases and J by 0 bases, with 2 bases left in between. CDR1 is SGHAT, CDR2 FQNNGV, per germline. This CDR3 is CASSFTNTGELFF. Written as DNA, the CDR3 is TGTGCCAGCAGCTTTACGAACACCGGGGAGCTGTTTTTT.

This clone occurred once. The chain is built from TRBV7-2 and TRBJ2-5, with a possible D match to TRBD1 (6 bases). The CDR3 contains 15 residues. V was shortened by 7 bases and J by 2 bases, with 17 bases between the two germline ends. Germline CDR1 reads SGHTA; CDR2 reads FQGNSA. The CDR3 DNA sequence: TGTGCCAGCATACTACAGGGAAATCCGCAAGAGACCCAGTACTTC. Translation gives CASILQGNPQETQYF.

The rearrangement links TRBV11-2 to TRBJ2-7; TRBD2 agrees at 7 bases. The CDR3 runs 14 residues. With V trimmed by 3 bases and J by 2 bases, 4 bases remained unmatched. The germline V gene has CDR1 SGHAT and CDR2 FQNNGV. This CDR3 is CASSFQAGPYEQYF. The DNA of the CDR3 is TGTGCCAGCAGCTTTCAAGCGGGACCCTACGAGCAGTACTTC.

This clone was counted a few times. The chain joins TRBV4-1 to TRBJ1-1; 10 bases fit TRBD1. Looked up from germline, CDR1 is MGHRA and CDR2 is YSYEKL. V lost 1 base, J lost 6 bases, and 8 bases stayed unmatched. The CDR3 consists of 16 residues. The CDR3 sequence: CASSQVGTGVTPEAFF. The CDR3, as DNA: TGCGCCAGCAGCCAAGTGGGGACAGGGGTCACCCCTGAAGCTTTCTTT.